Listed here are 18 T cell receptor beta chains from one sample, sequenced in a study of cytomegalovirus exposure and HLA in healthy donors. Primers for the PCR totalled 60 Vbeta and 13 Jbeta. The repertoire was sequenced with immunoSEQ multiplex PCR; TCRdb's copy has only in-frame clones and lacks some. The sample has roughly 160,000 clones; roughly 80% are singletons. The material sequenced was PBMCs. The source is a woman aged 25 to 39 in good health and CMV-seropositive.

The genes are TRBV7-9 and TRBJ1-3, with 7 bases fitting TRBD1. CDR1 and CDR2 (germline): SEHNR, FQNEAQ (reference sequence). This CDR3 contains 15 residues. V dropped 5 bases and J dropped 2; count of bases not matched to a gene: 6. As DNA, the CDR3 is TGTGCCAGCAGCCCCCTAGACAGGGCTGGAAACACCATATATTTT. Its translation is CASSPLDRAGNTIYF.

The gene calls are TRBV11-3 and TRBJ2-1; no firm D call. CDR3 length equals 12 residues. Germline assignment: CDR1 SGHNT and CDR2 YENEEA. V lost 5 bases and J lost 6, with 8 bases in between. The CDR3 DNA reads TGTGCCAGCAGCCCGACGGGCAATGAGCAGTTCTTC. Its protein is CASSPTGNEQFF.

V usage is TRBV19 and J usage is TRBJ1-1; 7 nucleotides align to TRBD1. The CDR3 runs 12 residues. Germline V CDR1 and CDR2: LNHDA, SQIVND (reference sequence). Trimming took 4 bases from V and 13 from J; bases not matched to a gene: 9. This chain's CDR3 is CASSNHRGLDFF. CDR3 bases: TGTGCCAGTAGTAACCACAGGGGCTTGGATTTCTTT.

The CDR3 bases are TGTGCCAGCAGCTCATGGACAGGTGAAGCTTTCTTT. Translating gives CASSSWTGEAFF. The V gene is TRBV11-3, the J gene TRBJ1-1; TRBD1 matches at 7 bases. CDR3 size: 12 residues. The germline CDR1 and CDR2 sequences are SGHNT and YENEEA. V trimming: 4 bases; J trimming: 7 bases; junction bases outside the gene matches: 3.

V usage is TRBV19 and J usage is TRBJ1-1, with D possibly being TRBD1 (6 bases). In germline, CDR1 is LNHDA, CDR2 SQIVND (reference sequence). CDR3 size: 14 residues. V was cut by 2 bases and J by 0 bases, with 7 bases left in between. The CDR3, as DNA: TGTGCCAGTAGTATAACAGGGATGAACACTGAAGCTTTCTTT. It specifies CASSITGMNTEAFF.

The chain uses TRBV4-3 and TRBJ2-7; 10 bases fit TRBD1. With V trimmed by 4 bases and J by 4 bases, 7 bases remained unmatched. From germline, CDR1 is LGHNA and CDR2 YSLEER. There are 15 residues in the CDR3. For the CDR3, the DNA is TGCGCCAGCAGCCCGAACCCGGGACAGGGGTACGAGCAGTACTTC. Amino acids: CASSPNPGQGYEQYF.

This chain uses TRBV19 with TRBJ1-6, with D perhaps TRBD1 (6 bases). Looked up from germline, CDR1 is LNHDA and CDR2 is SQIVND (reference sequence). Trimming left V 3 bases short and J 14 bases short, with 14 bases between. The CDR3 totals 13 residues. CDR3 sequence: CASSMQPGTSLHF. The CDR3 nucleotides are TGTGCCAGTAGTATGCAACCCGGGACATCCCTCCACTTT.

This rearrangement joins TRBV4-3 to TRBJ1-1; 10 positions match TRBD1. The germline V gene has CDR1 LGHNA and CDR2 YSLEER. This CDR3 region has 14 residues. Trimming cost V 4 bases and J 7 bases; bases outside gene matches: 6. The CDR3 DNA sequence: TGCGCCAGCAGCCCCGACAGGGGGCAAGGTGAAGCTTTCTTT. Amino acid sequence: CASSPDRGQGEAFF.

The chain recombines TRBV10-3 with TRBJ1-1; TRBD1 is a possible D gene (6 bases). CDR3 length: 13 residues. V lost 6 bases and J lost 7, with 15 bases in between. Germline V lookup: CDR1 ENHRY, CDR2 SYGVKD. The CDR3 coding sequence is TGTGCCATCAGACAAGGACAGATCAGTGAAGCTTTCTTT. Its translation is CAIRQGQISEAFF.

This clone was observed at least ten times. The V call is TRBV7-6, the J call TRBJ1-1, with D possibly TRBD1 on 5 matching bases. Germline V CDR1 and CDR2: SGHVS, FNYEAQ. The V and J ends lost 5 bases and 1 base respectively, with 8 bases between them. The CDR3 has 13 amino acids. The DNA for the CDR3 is TGTGCCAGCAGCGCCGGACAGAACACTGAAGCTTTCTTT. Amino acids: CASSAGQNTEAFF.

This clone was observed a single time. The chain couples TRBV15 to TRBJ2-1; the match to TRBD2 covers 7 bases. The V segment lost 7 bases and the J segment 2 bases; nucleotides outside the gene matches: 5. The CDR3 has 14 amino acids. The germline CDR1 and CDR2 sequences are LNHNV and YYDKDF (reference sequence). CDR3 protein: CATIGGKAYNEQFF. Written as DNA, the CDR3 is TGTGCCACCATCGGGGGGAAGGCCTACAATGAGCAGTTCTTC. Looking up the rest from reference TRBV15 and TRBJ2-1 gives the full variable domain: DAMVIQNPRYQVTQFGKPVTLSCSQTLNHNVMYWYQQKSSQAPKLLFHYYDKDFNNEADTPDNFQSRRPNTSFCFLDIRSPGLGDTAMYLCATIGGKAYNEQFFGPGTRLTVL.

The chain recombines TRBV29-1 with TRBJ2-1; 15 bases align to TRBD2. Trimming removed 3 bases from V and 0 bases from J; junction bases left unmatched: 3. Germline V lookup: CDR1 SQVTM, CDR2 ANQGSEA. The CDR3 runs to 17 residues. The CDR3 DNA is TGCAGCGTTGAGGGACTAGCGGGGGGAAGCTCCTACAATGAGCAGTTCTTC. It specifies CSVEGLAGGSSYNEQFF.

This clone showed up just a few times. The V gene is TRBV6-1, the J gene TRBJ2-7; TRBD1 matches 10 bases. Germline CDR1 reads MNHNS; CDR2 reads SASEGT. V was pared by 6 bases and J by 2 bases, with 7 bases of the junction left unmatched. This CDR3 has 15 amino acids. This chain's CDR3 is CASRPDRGLPYEQYF. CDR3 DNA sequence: TGTGCCAGCAGACCTGACAGGGGGCTGCCCTACGAGCAGTACTTC.

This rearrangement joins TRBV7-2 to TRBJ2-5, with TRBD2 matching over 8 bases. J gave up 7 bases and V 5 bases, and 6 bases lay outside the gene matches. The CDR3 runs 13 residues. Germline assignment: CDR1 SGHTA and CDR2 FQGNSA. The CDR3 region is CASSLGLAGTQYF. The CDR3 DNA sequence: TGTGCCAGCAGCCTCGGACTAGCCGGGACCCAGTACTTC.

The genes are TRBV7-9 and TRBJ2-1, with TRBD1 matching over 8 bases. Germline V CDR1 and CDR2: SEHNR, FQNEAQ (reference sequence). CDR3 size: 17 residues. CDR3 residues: CAYELPLTGGSYNEQFF. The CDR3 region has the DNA TGTGCGTATGAGCTACCCTTAACAGGGGGCTCCTACAATGAGCAGTTCTTC.

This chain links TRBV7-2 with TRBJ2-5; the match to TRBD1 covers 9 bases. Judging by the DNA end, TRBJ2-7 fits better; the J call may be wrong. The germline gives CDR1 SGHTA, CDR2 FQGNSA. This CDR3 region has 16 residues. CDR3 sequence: CASSSPTGGLGYEQYF. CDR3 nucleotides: TGTGCCAGCAGCTCCCCAACAGGGGGCTTGGGCTACGAGCAGTACTTC.

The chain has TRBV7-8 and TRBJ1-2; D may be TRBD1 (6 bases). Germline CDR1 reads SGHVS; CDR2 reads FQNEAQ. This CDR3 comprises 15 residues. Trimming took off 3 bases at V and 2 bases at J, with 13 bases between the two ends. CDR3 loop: CASSFTLDRNYGYTF. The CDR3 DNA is TGTGCCAGCAGCTTTACTCTAGACAGGAACTATGGCTACACCTTC.

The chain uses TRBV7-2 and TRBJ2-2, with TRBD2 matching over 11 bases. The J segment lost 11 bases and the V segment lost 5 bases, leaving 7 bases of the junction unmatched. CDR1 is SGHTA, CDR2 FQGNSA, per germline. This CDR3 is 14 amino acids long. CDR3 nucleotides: TGTGCCAGCAGCCGACTAGCGGGGCTAGAAGAGCTGTTTTTT. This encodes CASSRLAGLEELFF.